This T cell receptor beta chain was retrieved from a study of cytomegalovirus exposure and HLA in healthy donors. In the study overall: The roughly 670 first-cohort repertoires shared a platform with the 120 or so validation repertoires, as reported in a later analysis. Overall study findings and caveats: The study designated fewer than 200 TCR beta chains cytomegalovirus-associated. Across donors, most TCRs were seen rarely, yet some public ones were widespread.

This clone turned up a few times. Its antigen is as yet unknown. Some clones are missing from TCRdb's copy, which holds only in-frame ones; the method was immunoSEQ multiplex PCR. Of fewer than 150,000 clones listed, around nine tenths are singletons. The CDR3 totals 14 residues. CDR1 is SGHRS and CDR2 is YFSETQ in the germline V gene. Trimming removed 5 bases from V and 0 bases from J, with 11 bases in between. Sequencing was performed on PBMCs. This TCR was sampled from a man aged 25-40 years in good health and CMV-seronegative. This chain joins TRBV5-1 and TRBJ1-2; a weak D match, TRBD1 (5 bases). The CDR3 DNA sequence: TGCGCCAGCAGGGACGACAGTTCTAACTATGGCTACACCTTC. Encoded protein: CASRDDSSNYGYTF.